The present TCR beta chain was sequenced within a study of neurological immune-mediated disorders. There are many counts of this clonotype. From germline, CDR1 is MDHEN and CDR2 SYDVKM. The length of the CDR3 is 17 residues. V lost 5 bases to trimming and J lost 1 base; unmatched junction nucleotides: 9. TCRdb re-derived calls from the 5' RACE reads in MiXCR, one entry per CDR3 protein. The sample carries tens of thousands of distinct CDR3 sequences, 3% to 4.5% recorded once. Sequencing was performed on PBMCs. The rearrangement uses TRBV28 and TRBJ2-1, with 9 bases that match TRBD2. This sequence was found in a man in his sixties with multiple sclerosis. Here the CDR3 reads CASSTNPLAGSYNEQFF. The CDR3 DNA is TGTGCCAGCAGTACGAACCCTCTAGCGGGATCCTACAATGAGCAGTTCTTC. Full variable domain (missing parts from reference TRBV28 and TRBJ2-1): DVKVTQSSRYLVKRTGEKVFLECVQDMDHENMFWYRQDPGLGLRLIYFSYDVKMKEKGDIPEGYSVSREKKERFSLILESASTNQTSMYLCASSTNPLAGSYNEQFFGPGTRLTVL.